This T cell receptor beta chain was obtained from a study of cytomegalovirus exposure and HLA in healthy donors. Whole-study context: In an earlier analysis, some 110 million unique TCR beta sequences were found from 150 million to 200 million T cells. Most genotyped donors, around 86% of roughly 400, had Caucasian-associated genetic ancestry.

The PCR contained 60 Vbeta and 13 Jbeta primers. In the authors' workflow: Unique TCR beta chains totaled some 80 million in a later count, with around 12 million of them shared. Clones were sequenced by immunoSEQ multiplex PCR, and TCRdb holds only the in-frame ones, with some missing. Clonal size and the V and J genes are those of that table, whereas D and trimming came from the DNA. The data show 100,000 to 120,000 clones, around 86% seen once. CDR1 SGHRS and CDR2 YFSETQ come from the germline V gene. The CDR3 consists of 13 residues. V was pared by 4 bases and J by 4 bases, with 11 bases between. Study-wide findings and caveats: As immune exposure information, only CMV serostatus was available.

Worth noting for this clone: The antigen is not known. Distinct nucleotide sequences in the sample also encode this CDR3.

The rearrangement joins TRBV5-1 to TRBJ2-5, with a weak D call TRBD2 (6 bases). Source material: PBMCs. The TCR was taken from a middle-aged man in good health and CMV-seronegative. CDR3 loop: CASSLKGGETQYF. The CDR3 DNA follows: TGCGCCAGCAGCCTAAAGGGAGGAGAGACCCAGTACTTC.